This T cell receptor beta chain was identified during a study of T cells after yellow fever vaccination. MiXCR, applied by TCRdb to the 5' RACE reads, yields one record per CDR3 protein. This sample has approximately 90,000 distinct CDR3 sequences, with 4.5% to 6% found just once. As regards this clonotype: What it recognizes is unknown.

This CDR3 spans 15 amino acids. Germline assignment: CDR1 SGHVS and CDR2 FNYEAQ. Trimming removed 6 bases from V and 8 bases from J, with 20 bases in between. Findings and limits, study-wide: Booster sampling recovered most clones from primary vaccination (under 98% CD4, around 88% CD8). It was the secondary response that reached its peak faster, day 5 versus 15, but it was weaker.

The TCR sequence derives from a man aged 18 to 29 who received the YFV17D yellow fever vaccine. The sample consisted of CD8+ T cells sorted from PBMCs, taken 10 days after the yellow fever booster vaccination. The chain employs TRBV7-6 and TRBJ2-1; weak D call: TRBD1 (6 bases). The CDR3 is CASSLNGRTVDEQFF. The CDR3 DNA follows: TGTGCCAGCAGTCTGAATGGCAGGACAGTGGATGAGCAGTTCTTC.